A single sample gave rise to the 20 T cell receptor beta chains below, sequenced in a study of blood T cell repertoires in COVID-19 (dated by TCRdb to the early 2020s). The method was the immunoSEQ multiplex PCR assay. TCRdb re-hosts the immuneACCESS table, in-frame sequences only. Its copies lack some clones; in the studies checked, an unresolved V gene accounts for under half of them, and the cause for the rest is not known. Within this sample are roughly 250,000 clones, with approximately 85% of them counted one time only. The ten top clones hold about 0.74% of the sample. What was sequenced was peripheral blood. Source of these receptors: a woman in her twenties or thirties with acute or convalescent COVID-19.

The V and J genes are TRBV11-3 and TRBJ2-1, with D possibly TRBD1 on 6 matching bases. The CDR3 totals 15 residues. Trimming shortened V by 0 bases and J by 4 bases, and 10 bases separated the two germline ends. Germline V gene data show CDR1 as SGHNT and CDR2 as YENEEA. This CDR3 is CASSLEGAGYNEQFF. For the CDR3, the DNA is TGTGCCAGCAGCTTAGAGGGGGCAGGATACAATGAGCAGTTCTTC.

The J gene is TRBJ2-2, the V gene TRBV7-9; D is undetermined. In germline, CDR1 is SEHNR, CDR2 FQNEAQ (reference sequence). The length of the CDR3 is 16 residues. V was shortened by 0 bases and J by 4 bases, with 12 bases between the two germline ends. As DNA, the CDR3 is TGTGCCAGCAGCTTAGCTCTCGGAGTAAGCACCGGGGAGCTGTTTTTT. Its protein is CASSLALGVSTGELFF.

This chain uses TRBV5-4 with TRBJ1-5; D remains unclear. The CDR3 loop spans 15 amino acids. V lost 0 bases, J lost 7 bases, and 14 bases lay in between. Germline CDR1 reads SGHNT; CDR2 reads YYREEE (reference sequence). This CDR3 reads CASSLGTEPRQPQHF. Here the CDR3 DNA reads TGTGCCAGCAGCTTGGGGACTGAACCCAGACAGCCCCAGCATTTT.

The V gene is TRBV7-2, the J gene TRBJ1-2, with 9 bases aligning to TRBD1. This CDR3 contains 13 residues. V dropped 1 base and J dropped 11; count of bases not matched to a gene: 5. Germline V gives CDR1 SGHTA, CDR2 FQGNSA. Here the CDR3 reads CASSLGGQGLYTF. The CDR3 region has the DNA TGTGCCAGCAGCTTAGGGGGACAGGGCTTATACACCTTC.

The rearrangement links TRBV30 to TRBJ1-5; D uncertain. The germline V and J ends were trimmed by 3 bases and 0 bases, with 9 bases remaining between them. The CDR3 is made up of 14 amino acids. The germline CDR1 and CDR2 sequences are GTSNPN and SVGIG (reference sequence). The CDR3 DNA sequence: TGTGCCTGGAGAGACACCGCTAGCAATCAGCCCCAGCATTTT. Protein: CAWRDTASNQPQHF. The variable domain in full, completed from reference TRBV30 and TRBJ1-5, reads SQTIHQWPATLVQPVGSPLSLECTVEGTSNPNLYWYRQAAGRGLQLLFYSVGIGQISSEVPQNLSASRPQDRQFILSSKKLLLSDSGFYLCAWRDTASNQPQHFGDGTRLSIL.

The rearrangement uses TRBV19 and TRBJ2-1, with a possible D match to TRBD1 (6 bases). CDR3 length: 16 amino acids. Germline CDR1 and CDR2: LNHDA and SQIVND (reference sequence). The V end lost 7 bases, the J end lost 2 bases, and 18 bases lay between the germline ends. DNA for the CDR3: TGTGCCAGTACAAACGACGGACAGTACACCTACAATGAGCAGTTCTTC. Its translation is CASTNDGQYTYNEQFF.

The rearrangement links TRBV6-5 to TRBJ2-7, with D possibly TRBD2 on 6 matching bases. Germline CDR1 and CDR2: MNHEY and SVGAGI. Trimming left V 6 bases short and J 1 base short, with 13 bases between. The CDR3 is 14 amino acids. The chain's CDR3 is CASRTTSISYEQYF. The DNA of the CDR3 is TGTGCCAGCAGAACGACTAGTATTTCCTACGAGCAGTACTTC.

This clone was seen once. The CDR3 spells CASSLREGGSGELFF. CDR3 nucleotide sequence: TGCGCCAGCAGCCTTAGAGAAGGGGGTAGCGGGGAGCTGTTTTTT. J is TRBJ2-2 and V is TRBV4-1; perhaps TRBD1 as D (6 bases). CDR3 length equals 15 residues. CDR1 is MGHRA, CDR2 YSYEKL, per germline. Trimming shortened V by 4 bases and J by 7 bases, and 16 bases separated the two germline ends.

This chain uses TRBV4-3 with TRBJ2-7, with 9 bases that match TRBD2. The junction had 12 bases not matched to a gene; V was cut back by 4 bases and J by 5 bases. The CDR3 totals 16 residues. Germline-derived CDR1 and CDR2 are LGHNA and YSLEER. The CDR3 nucleotides read TGCGCCAGCAGCCGTGAAGCGGGAGGCATAAGGGACGAGCAGTACTTC. Translated: CASSREAGGIRDEQYF.

This clone has only one observation. V gene TRBV24-1 combines with J gene TRBJ2-1, with 8 bases that match TRBD1. The CDR3 contains 15 residues. CDR1 KGHDR and CDR2 SFDVKD come from the germline V gene. The trim removed 6 bases at V and 5 bases at J, leaving 8 bases unmatched. The CDR3 protein is CATSRPGQADNEQFF. The CDR3 nucleotides read TGTGCCACCAGTAGACCGGGACAGGCCGACAATGAGCAGTTCTTC.

The genes are TRBV9 and TRBJ2-3; D remains ambiguous. The length of the CDR3 is 14 residues. Trimming shortened V by 4 bases and J by 0 bases, and 9 bases separated the two germline ends. CDR1 is SGDLS, CDR2 YYNGEE, per germline. DNA of the CDR3: TGTGCCAGCAGCCCACAACCTAGCACAGATACGCAGTATTTT. Protein sequence: CASSPQPSTDTQYF.

The rearrangement links TRBV4-2 to TRBJ2-1, with D possibly TRBD2 on 6 matching bases. The germline gives CDR1 LGHNA, CDR2 YNFKEQ. The CDR3 sequence is 16 residues long. Trimming shortened V by 1 base and J by 0 bases, and 10 bases separated the two germline ends. CDR3 in DNA: TGTGCCAGCAGCCAAGTTGGAGGGAGCTCCTACAATGAGCAGTTCTTC. Its protein product is CASSQVGGSSYNEQFF.

The J gene is TRBJ1-2, the V gene TRBV3-1 (or the pseudogene TRBV3-2); a weak D match, TRBD1 (6 bases). CDR3 length: 16 residues. Trimming took 4 bases from V and 1 from J, leaving 16 bases between them. Germline CDR1 and CDR2: LGHDT and YNNKEL (reference sequence). The chain's CDR3 is CASSPRDRTFNYGYTF. In DNA, the CDR3 is TGTGCCAGCAGCCCCAGAGACAGGACCTTTAACTATGGCTACACCTTC.

This chain joins TRBV7-9 and TRBJ1-1; D not resolved. Looked up from germline, CDR1 is SEHNR and CDR2 is FQNEAQ (reference sequence). Trimming removed 0 bases at V and 0 bases at J, with 8 bases between. This CDR3 is 15 amino acids long. CDR3 sequence reads: CASSLAGGMNTEAFF. The CDR3 DNA reads as TGTGCCAGCAGCTTAGCTGGCGGAATGAACACTGAAGCTTTCTTT.

The CDR3 nucleotides read TGTGCTAGTGGTTTGGGTAGCGGGAGTGATACGCAGTATTTT. Translated: CASGLGSGSDTQYF. The chain employs TRBV12-5 and TRBJ2-3, with 9 positions matching TRBD2. The junction had 2 bases not matched to a gene; V was cut back by 1 base and J by 6 bases. CDR3 length: 14 residues. Germline V gene lookup returns CDR1 LGHNT and CDR2 FRNRAP.

The V gene is TRBV3-1 (or the pseudogene TRBV3-2), the J gene TRBJ1-2; D is uncertain. With 3 bases removed from V and 5 bases from J, the gap between germline ends came to 16 bases. This CDR3 is 15 amino acids long. The germline V gene has CDR1 LGHDT and CDR2 YNNKEL (reference sequence). DNA for the CDR3: TGTGCCAGCAGCCAGGGCCCGGCAGGAGGATATGGCTACACCTTC. It is translated as CASSQGPAGGYGYTF.

This sequence joins TRBV24-1 and TRBJ1-1; 11 bases match TRBD1. The trim removed 3 bases at V and 10 bases at J, leaving 6 bases unmatched. The CDR3 is made up of 14 amino acids. In germline, CDR1 is KGHDR, CDR2 SFDVKD. In nucleotides, the CDR3 is TGTGCCACCAGTGATGTCGGACAGGGGGCGAGAGCTTTCTTT. This codes for CATSDVGQGARAFF.

This clone was counted a single time. This chain uses TRBV28 with TRBJ1-1; D is uncertain. The CDR3 is 16 amino acids. V lost 6 bases and J lost 0, with 17 bases in between. From germline, CDR1 is MDHEN and CDR2 SYDVKM. The CDR3 sequence: CASRDPRGLVNTEAFF. CDR3 in DNA: TGTGCCAGCAGGGACCCCCGAGGGCTGGTGAACACTGAAGCTTTCTTT.

The chain couples TRBV6-5 to TRBJ1-6, with 8 bases matching TRBD1. The V and J ends lost 6 bases and 10 bases, in that order; junction bases with no gene match: 8. CDR3 length equals 14 residues. CDR1 is MNHEY and CDR2 is SVGAGI in the germline V gene. The CDR3 reads CASSRQTGVSPLHF. CDR3 bases: TGTGCCAGCAGCCGACAGACAGGGGTCTCACCCCTCCACTTT.

The chain couples TRBV27 to TRBJ2-1; D is unclear. Trimming took 5 bases from V and 4 from J, leaving 3 bases between them. Germline V gene data show CDR1 as MNHEY and CDR2 as SMNVEV (reference sequence). This CDR3 comprises 11 residues. The CDR3 DNA reads TGTGCCAGCAGTACTTACAATGAGCAGTTCTTC. Its protein is CASSTYNEQFF.